This T cell receptor (beta chain) is drawn from a study of OX40 agonist ivuxolimab in advanced cancers. Study-level information: Ivuxolimab is a fully human IgG2 antibody that activates OX40 (CD134).

This clone has more than one count but fewer than ten. Germline CDR1 MGHRA, CDR2 YSYEKL. This CDR3 is 16 amino acids long. The V end was cut by 0 bases, the J end by 0 bases, with 12 bases between. Profiling relied on immunoSEQ multiplex PCR, and the TCRdb table lists in-frame clones only, not all of them. This sample has 60,000 to 65,000 clones, with 83% found just once. Sample: CD4+ or CD8+ T cells sorted from blood, taken in a trial of the OX40 agonist ivuxolimab. This TCR came from an adult with an advanced solid tumor such as melanoma, head and neck, liver or kidney cancer. The chain has TRBV4-1 and TRBJ2-7, with D maybe TRBD1 (7 bases). The CDR3: CASSQEGGQPSYEQYF. As DNA, the CDR3 is TGCGCCAGCAGCCAAGAGGGGGGACAGCCCTCCTACGAGCAGTACTTC.